The TCR beta chain under discussion was sequenced for a study of blood T cell repertoires in COVID-19. Study-level background: Collection of acute and convalescent COVID-19 samples took place in the United States, Italy and Spain. The cDNA or gDNA used as material had been derived from T cells, B-cell-depleted T cells, or PBMCs.

Under the authors' procedure: Quantification of nucleated cells was approximated via reference gene primer amplification. Using immunoSEQ multiplex PCR, the repertoire was profiled, and TCRdb retains in-frame clones only, with some absent. The V and J calls and clone size come from that table; D and trimming were worked out from the DNA. The table includes about 240,000 clones, roughly four fifths detected once. The source is a woman aged 18-35 years with acute or convalescent COVID-19. Input material: peripheral blood.

The CDR3 here is CASSVGGGQGWNYGYTF. The CDR3 nucleotides read TGTGCCAGCAGCGTAGGAGGGGGACAGGGATGGAACTATGGCTACACCTTC. V usage is TRBV9 and J usage is TRBJ1-2; 9 nucleotides match TRBD1. Per germline, CDR1 SGDLS and CDR2 YYNGEE. V dropped 0 bases and J dropped 2; count of bases not matched to a gene: 8. This CDR3 spans 17 amino acids.